These 11 T cell receptor beta chains originate from one sample sequenced in a study of blood T cells in healthy people across ages. Then a second PCR, running roughly 7 to 11 cycles, was carried out with a sample-barcoded 5' primer and a J-beta primer mix. TCRdb re-called the 5' RACE reads with MiXCR, one entry per CDR3 protein. The data contain about 1.5 million distinct CDR3 sequences, 42% of them seen just once; the ten biggest clones take up approximately 7.9%. Sequenced: blood. Receptor source: a woman aged 18-30 years in good health.

This sequence joins TRBV9 and TRBJ2-7; tentatively, D is TRBD1 or TRBD2 (6 bases each). Germline assignment: CDR1 SGDLS and CDR2 YYNGEE. With 1 base removed from V and 4 bases from J, the gap between germline ends came to 12 bases. The CDR3 is 14 residues long. The CDR3 region is CASSVTEGDYEQYF. CDR3 DNA: TGTGCCAGCAGCGTAACGGAGGGGGATTACGAGCAGTACTTC.

The J gene is TRBJ2-1, the V gene TRBV11-3; 12 positions match TRBD2. Germline CDR1 is SGHNT and CDR2 is YENEEA. V lost 3 bases and J lost 4; bases outside the gene matches: 10. The CDR3 runs 18 residues. CDR3 residues: CASSLGPSGGAGYNEQFF. CDR3 bases: TGTGCCAGCAGCTTGGGCCCTAGCGGGGGGGCTGGTTACAATGAGCAGTTCTTC.

The rearrangement uses TRBV5-5 and TRBJ1-5; D perhaps matches TRBD1 (5 bases). Per germline, CDR1 SGHKS and CDR2 YYEKEE (reference sequence). Trimming left V 4 bases short and J 3 bases short, with 14 bases between. CDR3 length: 15 residues. The DNA for the CDR3 is TGTGCCAGCAGCCTCTCGGGGCCCATCAATCAGCCCCAGCATTTT. It encodes CASSLSGPINQPQHF.

The chain combines TRBV7-2 with TRBJ2-7; the match to TRBD1 covers 7 bases. CDR1 and CDR2 from the germline V gene are SGHTA and FQGNSA. There are 15 residues in the CDR3. J was trimmed by 0 bases and V by 5 bases; bases with no gene match: 7. The CDR3 DNA is TGTGCCAGCAGCGAAAGGGGACAGAGCTCCTACGAGCAGTACTTC. This sequence encodes CASSERGQSSYEQYF.

This clonotype showed up just a few times. V gene TRBV4-1 combines with J gene TRBJ2-2, with a possible D match to TRBD2 (6 bases). Germline V CDR1 and CDR2: MGHRA, YSYEKL. This CDR3 is 16 amino acids long. V lost 2 bases and J lost 0, with 10 bases in between. The CDR3: CASSQWAGPNTGELFF. The CDR3 DNA is TGCGCCAGCAGCCAATGGGCGGGGCCGAACACCGGGGAGCTGTTTTTT.

V and J are TRBV20-1 and TRBJ1-1; D gene unclear. Germline-derived CDR1 and CDR2 are DFQATT and SNEGSKA (reference sequence). This CDR3 has 10 amino acids. The ends were cut back, 0 bases at V and 10 bases at J, with 6 bases in the middle. CDR3 DNA sequence: TGCAGTGCTAGAGATAGAGTAGCTTTCTTT. This gives the protein CSARDRVAFF.

This clonotype has just one count. The chain is built from TRBV7-6 and TRBJ1-5; weak D call: TRBD1 (5 bases). Germline-derived CDR1 and CDR2 are SGHVS and FNYEAQ. Trimming stripped 1 base from V and 0 bases from J, with 10 bases between. The CDR3 spans 16 residues. The DNA for the CDR3 is TGTGCCAGCAGCTTAGGGGCAGGGATTAGCAATCAGCCCCAGCATTTT. This translates into CASSLGAGISNQPQHF.

The chain recombines TRBV28 with TRBJ2-5, with a tentative D call TRBD2 (6 bases). Gene TRBJ2-7 matches the end of the DNA better, so the J call may be wrong. The CDR3 has 12 amino acids. CDR1 is MDHEN, CDR2 SYDVKM, per germline. CDR3 region: CASSLRGPEQYF. The CDR3 DNA sequence: TGTGCCAGCAGTTTGCGGGGCCCCGAGCAGTACTTC.

The V call is TRBV6-1, the J call TRBJ1-4; weak D call: TRBD1 (5 bases). The CDR3 is 15 residues long. Germline values: CDR1 MNHNS, CDR2 SASEGT. V lost 2 bases and J 7 bases, leaving 14 bases between the germline ends. The DNA of the CDR3 is TGTGCCAGCAGTGAAAGGGGCCGTGGAACTGAAAAACTGTTTTTT. This translates into CASSERGRGTEKLFF.

This chain links TRBV20-1 with TRBJ1-2; possibly TRBD1 for D (5 bases). This CDR3 spans 16 amino acids. Germline lookup yields CDR1 DFQATT and CDR2 SNEGSKA (reference sequence). The V end was cut by 3 bases, the J end by 5 bases, with 22 bases between. In DNA, the CDR3 is TGCAGTGCTAGCTTATCCGGGACCGTGGGGGATTATGGCTACACCTTC. Translation: CSASLSGTVGDYGYTF.

The chain recombines TRBV29-1 with TRBJ2-7, with 9 bases lining up with TRBD2. The germline V gene has CDR1 SQVTM and CDR2 ANQGSEA. The CDR3 runs 13 residues. J gave up 6 bases and V 4 bases, and 7 bases lay outside the gene matches. CDR3 nucleotide sequence: TGCAGCGTTGGACGAGCGGGAGGAGGCGAGCAGTACTTC. Protein: CSVGRAGGGEQYF.